Shown below are 15 T cell receptor beta chains from a single sample sequenced in a study of Graves' ophthalmopathy and Graves' hyperthyroidism. RNA transcripts were the template, and TCR beta CDR3 regions were amplified from them. Scientists carried out first-round RT-PCR using HTBI primers and then a second-round multiplex PCR. TCRdb processed the multiplex PCR reads anew with MiXCR; each CDR3 protein has one entry. The sample carries 210,000 or so distinct CDR3 sequences, around 28% recorded once. The sample taken for sequencing was peripheral blood. The receptors derive from a man over 45 with Graves' ophthalmopathy.

The sample holds a few counts of this clonotype. The J gene is TRBJ1-6, the V gene TRBV4-1, with D maybe TRBD1 (6 bases). CDR3 length: 16 residues. V shed 0 bases and J shed 2 bases, with 8 bases lying between them. Looked up from germline, CDR1 is MGHRA and CDR2 is YSYEKL. The CDR3 DNA is TGCGCCAGCAGCCAAGACGGGGGGCCCTATAATTCACCCCTCCACTTT. It encodes CASSQDGGPYNSPLHF.

This clonotype was picked up many times. The J gene is TRBJ1-1, the V gene TRBV12-3 or TRBV12-4; possibly TRBD1 for D (6 bases). This CDR3 has 15 residues. Trimming cost V 5 bases and J 0 bases, with 13 bases left between them. DNA for the CDR3: TGTGCCAGCAGTACAGACAGGCGATTGAACACTGAAGCTTTCTTT. Protein sequence: CASSTDRRLNTEAFF.

The rearrangement links TRBV7-9 to TRBJ1-2; D gene uncertain. Germline V lookup: CDR1 SEHNR, CDR2 FQNEAQ (reference sequence). This CDR3 contains 15 residues. Trimming took 4 bases from V and 0 from J, leaving 12 bases between them. The DNA of the CDR3 is TGTGCCAGCAGCTCCCTAACTCCCACTAACTATGGCTACACCTTC. Encoded protein: CASSSLTPTNYGYTF.

The chain has TRBV6-5 and TRBJ1-5, with D unresolved. Trimming stripped 4 bases from V and 2 bases from J, with 9 bases between. This CDR3 comprises 14 residues. The germline gives CDR1 MNHEY, CDR2 SVGAGI. The CDR3 sequence: CASSSRAGNQPQHF. In DNA form, the CDR3 reads TGTGCCAGCAGTTCTAGGGCAGGCAATCAGCCCCAGCATTTT.

The table lists this clonotype with many counts. This CDR3 reads CAIRGTGSEAFF. In nucleotides, the CDR3 is TGTGCCATCCGGGGGACAGGATCCGAAGCTTTCTTT. The chain uses TRBV10-3 and TRBJ1-1, with 8 bases lining up with TRBD1. Germline-derived CDR1 and CDR2 are ENHRY and SYGVKD. The junction had 7 bases not matched to a gene; V was cut back by 8 bases and J by 8 bases. The CDR3 runs to 12 residues.

This clonotype was picked up many times. The chain joins TRBV11-2 to TRBJ2-5; TRBD2 might be the D (5 bases). The CDR3 consists of 13 residues. From germline, CDR1 is SGHAT and CDR2 FQNNGV. Between the trimmed V and J ends, which lost 5 bases and 5 bases, there was a span of 12 bases. The CDR3 DNA is TGTGCCAGCAGCGCACTAGATGTTGAGACCCAGTACTTC. Its protein is CASSALDVETQYF.

At least ten counts were recorded for this clonotype. This chain connects TRBV30 to TRBJ2-2; D is perhaps TRBD1 (5 bases). Trimming removed 7 bases from V and 2 bases from J, with 17 bases in between. The CDR3 loop spans 15 amino acids. CDR1 is GTSNPN, CDR2 SVGIG, per germline (reference sequence). The CDR3 reads CASIRDGANTGELFF. The DNA for the CDR3 is TGTGCCTCCATCAGGGATGGGGCCAACACCGGGGAGCTGTTTTTT.

The V call is TRBV12-3 or TRBV12-4, the J call TRBJ1-2; D uncertain. V lost 0 bases and J 4 bases, leaving 6 bases between the germline ends. The length of the CDR3 is 13 residues. In DNA form, the CDR3 reads TGTGCCAGCAGTTTAGCGCAAGTCTATGGCTACACCTTC. This encodes CASSLAQVYGYTF.

This clonotype appeared once. The chain has TRBV12-3 or TRBV12-4 and TRBJ1-4; TRBD1 is a possible D gene (6 bases). This CDR3 spans 14 amino acids. Trimming left V 5 bases short and J 5 bases short, with 12 bases between. In DNA form, the CDR3 reads TGTGCCAGCAGTCCTAGGACAGCAAATGAAAAACTGTTTTTT. Amino acids: CASSPRTANEKLFF.

This clonotype has a count of ten or more. The rearrangement joins TRBV5-1 to TRBJ2-7, with a tentative D call TRBD1 (6 bases). The germline V and J ends were trimmed by 4 bases and 0 bases, with 14 bases remaining between them. Per germline, CDR1 SGHRS and CDR2 YFSETQ. CDR3 length equals 15 residues. DNA for the CDR3: TGCGCCAGCAGCCACAGGGAAGGGGGCTCCTACGAGCAGTACTTC. Protein product: CASSHREGGSYEQYF.

This chain connects TRBV30 to TRBJ2-5, with unresolved D. Germline V gene data show CDR1 as GTSNPN and CDR2 as SVGIG (reference sequence). This CDR3 region has 14 residues. Trimming cost V 2 bases and J 4 bases, with 14 bases left between them. As DNA, the CDR3 is TGTGCCTGGAGTAGTAGGGATGGACGAGAGACCCAGTACTTC. Its translation is CAWSSRDGRETQYF.

This clonotype occurred many times. The chain links TRBV29-1 to TRBJ2-7, with TRBD1 as a possible D gene (5 bases). The V and J ends lost 1 base and 3 bases respectively, with 10 bases between them. The germline V gene has CDR1 SQVTM and CDR2 ANQGSEA. The CDR3 is 13 residues long. The CDR3 protein is CSVEVGVDYEQYF. CDR3 in DNA: TGCAGCGTTGAAGTAGGGGTGGACTACGAGCAGTACTTC.

This clonotype showed up many times. The chain links TRBV11-2 to TRBJ2-7; 8 positions match TRBD2. Germline CDR1 SGHAT, CDR2 FQNNGV. Germline trimming cut 6 bases from V and 2 bases from J; bases unmatched to any gene: 6. There are 14 residues in the CDR3. The CDR3 here is CASSFPGLAYEQYF. The CDR3 DNA follows: TGTGCCAGCAGTTTCCCGGGACTAGCCTACGAGCAGTACTTC.

This sequence joins TRBV2 and TRBJ1-5; a possible D gene is TRBD1 (5 bases). The CDR3 runs 16 residues. Between the trimmed V and J ends, which lost 5 bases and 0 bases, there was a span of 14 bases. Germline CDR1 reads SNHLY; CDR2 reads FYNNEI. The CDR3 nucleotides are TGTGCCAGCAGTCGGAACAGGATCCATAGCAATCAGCCCCAGCATTTT. This translates into CASSRNRIHSNQPQHF.

This clonotype was counted ten times or more. The chain links TRBV12-3 or TRBV12-4 to TRBJ1-6, with 9 bases that match TRBD1. The CDR3 has 12 amino acids. J lost 8 bases, V lost 10 bases, and 3 bases had no gene match. The CDR3: CATGTGYSPLHF. The CDR3 bases are TGTGCCACCGGGACAGGGTATTCACCCCTCCACTTT.